These 20 T cell receptor beta chains were all obtained from the same sample, sequenced in a study of blood T cell repertoires in COVID-19. Produced via immunoSEQ multiplex PCR; TCRdb's table is partial and in-frame only. The sample has roughly 170,000 clones, around 73% seen once. Sample: PBMCs or T cells enriched from blood (not recorded which). Receptors originate from a woman aged 45 to 65 who had recovered from COVID-19.

This clone turned up a few times. The rearrangement joins TRBV28 to TRBJ1-5; 7 positions match TRBD1. After removal of 1 base from V and 6 bases from J, the junction contained 9 bases not matched to a gene. CDR3 size: 16 residues. Germline loops: CDR1 MDHEN, CDR2 SYDVKM. In nucleotides, the CDR3 is TGTGCCAGCAGTTTATTCAGACAGGGCCTTATTCAGCCCCAGCATTTT. Translating it yields CASSLFRQGLIQPQHF.

J is TRBJ2-1 and V is TRBV28, with a possible D match to TRBD2 (6 bases). The ends were cut back, 2 bases at V and 7 bases at J, with 18 bases in the middle. CDR3 length equals 16 residues. Germline lookup yields CDR1 MDHEN and CDR2 SYDVKM. The CDR3 spells CASSLTAIREYNEQFF. CDR3 sequence (DNA): TGTGCCAGCAGTTTAACGGCAATCCGGGAGTATAATGAGCAGTTCTTC.

The chain carries TRBV28 and TRBJ1-2; D unclear. The germline V gene encodes CDR1 MDHEN and CDR2 SYDVKM. The CDR3 totals 12 residues. Trimming shortened V by 1 base and J by 4 bases, and 4 bases separated the two germline ends. CDR3 DNA sequence: TGTGCCAGCAGTTTATCCTTCTATGGCTACACCTTC. Amino acid sequence: CASSLSFYGYTF.

V usage is TRBV28 and J usage is TRBJ1-5, with no clear D. Looked up from germline, CDR1 is MDHEN and CDR2 is SYDVKM. The CDR3 length is 15 residues. V was pared by 2 bases and J by 1 base, with 9 bases between. The CDR3 spells CASSLTWESNQPQHF. DNA of the CDR3: TGTGCCAGCAGTTTAACCTGGGAGAGCAATCAGCCCCAGCATTTT.

The V and J genes are TRBV28 and TRBJ1-2; no clear D gene. CDR1 MDHEN and CDR2 SYDVKM come from the germline V gene. CDR3 length: 11 amino acids. V lost 7 bases to trimming and J lost 7 bases, with 10 bases between them. The CDR3 reads CASTSSSGYTF. The CDR3 nucleotides read TGTGCCAGCACGTCCTCCAGTGGCTACACCTTC.

V and J are TRBV6-5 and TRBJ2-5; a weak D match, TRBD2 (6 bases). V lost 4 bases, J lost 2 bases, and 8 bases lay in between. Per germline, CDR1 MNHEY and CDR2 SVGAGI. This CDR3 has 13 amino acids. The chain's CDR3 is CASSFSGQETQYF. CDR3 bases: TGTGCCAGCAGTTTCAGCGGGCAAGAGACCCAGTACTTC.

The chain has TRBV30 and TRBJ1-5; no definite D call. V lost 8 bases and J 6 bases, leaving 14 bases between the germline ends. The CDR3 runs to 12 residues. Germline loops: CDR1 GTSNPN, CDR2 SVGIG (reference sequence). CDR3 residues: CAGSEVGQPQHF. The CDR3 DNA follows: TGTGCCGGATCAGAGGTAGGTCAGCCCCAGCATTTT.

The chain uses TRBV27 and TRBJ1-6; 9 bases fit TRBD1. Germline CDR1 and CDR2: MNHEY and SMNVEV (reference sequence). The trim removed 5 bases at V and 8 bases at J, leaving 7 bases unmatched. This CDR3 comprises 15 residues. CDR3 nucleotides: TGTGCCAGCAGTCCTTCTTGGACAGGGGATTCACCCCTCCACTTT. Amino acids: CASSPSWTGDSPLHF.

The chain recombines TRBV28 with TRBJ2-5, with D possibly being TRBD2 (5 bases). The germline gives CDR1 MDHEN, CDR2 SYDVKM. The germline V and J ends were trimmed by 8 bases and 5 bases, with 15 bases remaining between them. The CDR3 consists of 13 residues. As DNA, the CDR3 is TGTGCCAGCCTTCGAGGGCGAGGGGAGACCCAGTACTTC. Translating it yields CASLRGRGETQYF.

This clone has a handful of counts. Other DNA sequences in the sample encode the same CDR3. V gene TRBV14 combines with J gene TRBJ2-7; D may be TRBD2 (6 bases). Germline V gene data show CDR1 as SGHDN and CDR2 as FVKESK. Trimming cost V 0 bases and J 6 bases, with 12 bases left between them. The CDR3 has 14 residues. DNA for the CDR3: TGTGCCAGCAGCCAAGACAGCTGGGGGGTCGAGCAGTACTTC. The encoded protein is CASSQDSWGVEQYF.

V and J are TRBV5-4 and TRBJ2-2; maybe TRBD2 (5 bases). The CDR3 loop spans 16 amino acids. V was clipped by 1 base and J by 5 bases, with 15 bases between them. Germline CDR1 and CDR2: SGHNT and YYREEE (reference sequence). In nucleotides, the CDR3 is TGTGCCAGCAGCTTGTTTATGGGAGTGGGAACCGGGGAGCTGTTTTTT. Its translation: CASSLFMGVGTGELFF.

The chain carries TRBV7-2 and TRBJ2-7; 8 nucleotides align to TRBD1. Germline V gene sequence: CDR1 SGHTA, CDR2 FQGNSA. CDR3 length: 14 residues. J was trimmed by 0 bases and V by 4 bases; bases with no gene match: 2. This CDR3 reads CASSWGQVSYEQYF. The CDR3 DNA reads TGTGCCAGCAGCTGGGGACAGGTCTCCTACGAGCAGTACTTC.

J is TRBJ2-2 and V is TRBV10-3; TRBD2 matches at 8 bases. CDR1 is ENHRY and CDR2 is SYGVKD in the germline V gene. The CDR3 length is 15 residues. Trimming took 10 bases from V and 0 from J; bases not matched to a gene: 7. In DNA form, the CDR3 reads TGTGCCACCAAGACTAGCGCAGCGAACACCGGGGAGCTGTTTTTT. This translates into CATKTSAANTGELFF.

V and J are TRBV5-1 and TRBJ2-3, with D unresolved. There are 15 residues in the CDR3. The germline CDR1 and CDR2 sequences are SGHRS and YFSETQ. V was shortened by 7 bases and J by 1 base, with 16 bases between the two germline ends. This CDR3 reads CASAVRSVRTDTQYF. CDR3 nucleotides: TGCGCCAGCGCCGTAAGGAGTGTTCGCACAGATACGCAGTATTTT.

This clone was found once. The chain links TRBV28 to TRBJ1-3, with unresolved D. V was shortened by 4 bases and J by 2 bases, with 12 bases between the two germline ends. This CDR3 spans 15 amino acids. Germline V gene data show CDR1 as MDHEN and CDR2 as SYDVKM. The CDR3 is CASSSPPGTGNTIYF. The CDR3 nucleotides read TGTGCCAGCAGTTCACCCCCGGGAACTGGAAACACCATATATTTT.

The V and J genes are TRBV15 and TRBJ1-5; D is undetermined. This CDR3 comprises 12 residues. Germline V CDR1 and CDR2: LNHNV, YYDKDF (reference sequence). Trimming removed 3 bases from V and 9 bases from J, with 9 bases in between. The CDR3 region is CATSSRRGPQHF. The CDR3 DNA follows: TGTGCCACCAGCAGTCGCCGCGGGCCCCAGCATTTT.

This clone was recorded only once. The chain uses TRBV27 and TRBJ2-3; D perhaps matches TRBD1 (6 bases). The germline V gene encodes CDR1 MNHEY and CDR2 SMNVEV (reference sequence). This CDR3 has 16 amino acids. The germline V and J ends were trimmed by 2 bases and 2 bases, with 14 bases remaining between them. The CDR3 region has the DNA TGTGCCAGCAGTTTAGGGGGCCATACCGCCACAGATACGCAGTATTTT. Encoded protein: CASSLGGHTATDTQYF.

The CDR3 bases are TGTGCCAGCAGCTTCCCCTCGAACACTGAAGCTTTCTTT. Protein sequence: CASSFPSNTEAFF. J is TRBJ1-1 and V is TRBV5-5; D ambiguous. V gave up 2 bases and J gave up 1 base, with 6 bases separating them. CDR1 is SGHKS, CDR2 YYEKEE, per germline (reference sequence). This CDR3 spans 13 amino acids.

This chain links TRBV7-9 with TRBJ2-2; 8 bases agree with TRBD1. The V gene end was trimmed by 3 bases and the J gene end by 6 bases; junction bases not matched to a gene: 6. Germline CDR1 and CDR2: SEHNR and FQNEAQ (reference sequence). CDR3 length: 15 amino acids. DNA for the CDR3: TGTGCCAGCAGCTTTATCCAGGGGGCAGCCGGGGAGCTGTTTTTT. As protein: CASSFIQGAAGELFF.

The chain links TRBV28 to TRBJ2-2; 8 nucleotides line up with TRBD1. V shed 8 bases and J 0 bases; nucleotides not matched to a gene: 2. The germline gives CDR1 MDHEN, CDR2 SYDVKM. This CDR3 is 14 amino acids long. The CDR3 protein is CASVDRANTGELFF. CDR3 DNA sequence: TGTGCCAGCGTGGACAGGGCGAACACCGGGGAGCTGTTTTTT.